The rows below give T cell receptor beta chains drawn from one sample of a study of shared clonotypes between healthy human individuals. Data came from immunoSEQ multiplex PCR; TCRdb stores just in-frame clones and leaves some out. The data contain 95,000 to 120,000 clones, roughly 70% of them singletons. The sample comprised memory CD8+ T cells sorted from blood. Source of these receptors: a woman aged 30 to 39 in good health. The CDR3 runs from the conserved cysteine through the conserved F or W. Fields, in order: clone size, D gene, V gene, J gene, CDR3 length, CDR3 DNA, CDR3 protein. The D gene is left open where the match is weak. Clone size appears in some rows only: once, few, many, or a class for an expanded clone.

clone size: -
D gene: -
V gene: TRBV2
J gene: TRBJ2-7
CDR3 length: 16
CDR3 DNA: TGTGCCAGCAGTACGGCGCAGCCCGCGGACTCCTACGAGCAGTACTTC
CDR3 protein: CASSTAQPADSYEQYF

clone size: -
D gene: -
V gene: TRBV5-1
J gene: TRBJ1-1
CDR3 length: 17
CDR3 DNA: TGCGCCAGCAGCTTGGATCGGCCAGGGGCCGGGAACACTGAAGCTTTCTTT
CDR3 protein: CASSLDRPGAGNTEAFF

clone size: many
D gene: TRBD2
V gene: TRBV28
J gene: TRBJ2-3
CDR3 length: 17
CDR3 DNA: TGTGCCAGCAGTTTGAGGCGGGAGGGGTTTAGCACAGATACGCAGTATTTT
CDR3 protein: CASSLRREGFSTDTQYF

clone size: -
D gene: TRBD1
V gene: TRBV25-1
J gene: TRBJ2-3
CDR3 length: 18
CDR3 DNA: TGTGCCAGCAGCCTAAAACCCGGGACAGAAATGAGCACAGATACGCAGTATTTT
CDR3 protein: CASSLKPGTEMSTDTQYF

clone size: -
D gene: TRBD2
V gene: TRBV15
J gene: TRBJ2-7
CDR3 length: 16
CDR3 DNA: TGTGCCACCAGCAGAGCGGTAGCTAGCGGGAGTTACGAGCAGTACTTC
CDR3 protein: CATSRAVASGSYEQYF

clone size: -
D gene: -
V gene: TRBV25-1
J gene: TRBJ2-7
CDR3 length: 14
CDR3 DNA: TGTGCCAGCAGTGCAACAGGCGAGATCTACGAGCAGTACTTC
CDR3 protein: CASSATGEIYEQYF

clone size: -
D gene: -
V gene: TRBV9
J gene: TRBJ2-1
CDR3 length: 17
CDR3 DNA: TGTGCCAGCAGCGAGCACCTTAGCTTCCGAGACTACAATGAGCAGTTCTTC
CDR3 protein: CASSEHLSFRDYNEQFF

clone size: -
D gene: -
V gene: TRBV28
J gene: TRBJ2-7
CDR3 length: 14
CDR3 DNA: TGTGCCAGCAGTCACAGGGATCGAAGGTACGAGCAGTACTTC
CDR3 protein: CASSHRDRRYEQYF

clone size: -
D gene: TRBD1
V gene: TRBV28
J gene: TRBJ1-2
CDR3 length: 16
CDR3 DNA: TGTGCCAGCAGTTTATGGGGACAGGGGAGGGACTATGGCTACACCTTC
CDR3 protein: CASSLWGQGRDYGYTF

clone size: -
D gene: -
V gene: TRBV4-1
J gene: TRBJ1-5
CDR3 length: 13
CDR3 DNA: TGCGCCAGCAGCCAGGATCCAAGGGGGCCCCAGCATTTT
CDR3 protein: CASSQDPRGPQHF

clone size: -
D gene: -
V gene: TRBV19
J gene: TRBJ1-5
CDR3 length: 13
CDR3 DNA: TGTGCCACTGCGGGACGGAGCAATCAGCCCCAGCATTTT
CDR3 protein: CATAGRSNQPQHF

clone size: -
D gene: -
V gene: TRBV27
J gene: TRBJ1-1
CDR3 length: 14
CDR3 DNA: TGTGCCAGCAGTTTATCGAGCAGCCTGAATGAAGCTTTCTTT
CDR3 protein: CASSLSSSLNEAFF

clone size: -
D gene: TRBD2
V gene: TRBV6-4
J gene: TRBJ2-1
CDR3 length: 15
CDR3 DNA: TGTGCCAGCAGTGACTCGACGGGAGGGCAGTCTGAGCAGTTCTTC
CDR3 protein: CASSDSTGGQSEQFF

clone size: -
D gene: -
V gene: TRBV6-6
J gene: TRBJ1-3
CDR3 length: 16
CDR3 DNA: TGTGCCAGCAGTTACACAGGGACCATCTCTGGAAACACCATATATTTT
CDR3 protein: CASSYTGTISGNTIYF

clone size: -
D gene: -
V gene: TRBV27
J gene: TRBJ2-1
CDR3 length: 15
CDR3 DNA: TGTGCCAGCAGTTTACGGGTTTGGGACTACAATGAGCAGTTCTTC
CDR3 protein: CASSLRVWDYNEQFF

clone size: -
D gene: -
V gene: TRBV14
J gene: TRBJ2-5
CDR3 length: 21
CDR3 DNA: TGTGCCAGCAGCCCCCTCGACAGGGGGTTTCGTTTCGGAGCGGGAGGAGGGACCCAGTACTTC
CDR3 protein: CASSPLDRGFRFGAGGGTQYF

clone size: -
D gene: -
V gene: TRBV5-4
J gene: TRBJ2-1
CDR3 length: 15
CDR3 DNA: TGTGCCAGCAGCGCTTGGGGGGGCGGGTACAATGAGCAGTTCTTC
CDR3 protein: CASSAWGGGYNEQFF

clone size: -
D gene: -
V gene: TRBV25-1
J gene: TRBJ2-1
CDR3 length: 13
CDR3 DNA: TGTGCCACCACAGACGGGGTAAATAATGAGCAGTTCTTC
CDR3 protein: CATTDGVNNEQFF

clone size: few
D gene: -
V gene: TRBV28
J gene: TRBJ2-7
CDR3 length: 15
CDR3 DNA: TGTGCCAGCAGTTTAGCGGGACGAACGTACGGCGAGCAGTACTTC
CDR3 protein: CASSLAGRTYGEQYF

clone size: many
D gene: TRBD1
V gene: TRBV6-5
J gene: TRBJ2-7
CDR3 length: 12
CDR3 DNA: TGTGCCAGTAGACAGGGGTTCAACGAGCAGTACTTC
CDR3 protein: CASRQGFNEQYF

clone size: -
D gene: TRBD2
V gene: TRBV2
J gene: TRBJ2-1
CDR3 length: 16
CDR3 DNA: TGTGCCAGCAGTGAATTTAGGCTAGCGGGAGTTGGTGAGCAGTTCTTC
CDR3 protein: CASSEFRLAGVGEQFF

clone size: many
D gene: TRBD2
V gene: TRBV6-1
J gene: TRBJ2-3
CDR3 length: 15
CDR3 DNA: TGTGCCAGCAGTGAAGTGGCGGGAGGGCTAGATACGCAGTATTTT
CDR3 protein: CASSEVAGGLDTQYF

clone size: once
D gene: -
V gene: TRBV6-1
J gene: TRBJ2-3
CDR3 length: 14
CDR3 DNA: TGTGCCAGCAGTGAAAGGCTCGGGTGGGATACGCAGTATTTT
CDR3 protein: CASSERLGWDTQYF

clone size: -
D gene: -
V gene: TRBV6-5
J gene: TRBJ1-1
CDR3 length: 13
CDR3 DNA: TGTGCCAGCAGGGTTATGGATAACACTGAAGCTTTCTTT
CDR3 protein: CASRVMDNTEAFF

clone size: few
D gene: -
V gene: TRBV27
J gene: TRBJ2-1
CDR3 length: 15
CDR3 DNA: TGTGCCAGCAGTCAGGGGTTAGGTTCCTACAATGAGCAGTTCTTC
CDR3 protein: CASSQGLGSYNEQFF

clone size: once
D gene: -
V gene: TRBV11-2
J gene: TRBJ2-7
CDR3 length: 13
CDR3 DNA: TGTGCTAGCAGCTTAGCTACGGGCGCCGAGCAGTACTTC
CDR3 protein: CASSLATGAEQYF

clone size: -
D gene: -
V gene: TRBV6-1
J gene: TRBJ2-7
CDR3 length: 15
CDR3 DNA: TGTGCCAGCAGCGCAACGTGGGGCTTCTTCTACGAGCAGTACTTC
CDR3 protein: CASSATWGFFYEQYF

clone size: -
D gene: -
V gene: TRBV29-1
J gene: TRBJ2-7
CDR3 length: 13
CDR3 DNA: TGCAGCGTTGAAGACGTGACAACCTACGAGCAGTACTTC
CDR3 protein: CSVEDVTTYEQYF

clone size: -
D gene: -
V gene: TRBV16
J gene: TRBJ1-2
CDR3 length: 15
CDR3 DNA: TGTGCCAGCAGCCAAAGATGGGTCGTTAGAAAGACCTATGGCTTC
CDR3 protein: CASSQRWVVRKTYGF

clone size: many
D gene: -
V gene: TRBV6-1
J gene: TRBJ2-6
CDR3 length: 15
CDR3 DNA: TGTGCCAGCAGTCAAGGCGGGTCTGGGGCCAACGTCCTGACTTTC
CDR3 protein: CASSQGGSGANVLTF

clone size: -
D gene: -
V gene: TRBV7-9
J gene: TRBJ2-2
CDR3 length: 15
CDR3 DNA: TGTGCCAGCAGCCCATTGGGCGGCCACTCCGGGGAGCTGTTTTTT
CDR3 protein: CASSPLGGHSGELFF

clone size: -
D gene: -
V gene: TRBV11-2
J gene: TRBJ2-7
CDR3 length: 12
CDR3 DNA: TGTGCCAGCAGCCGGTGGACCTACGAGCAGTACTTC
CDR3 protein: CASSRWTYEQYF

clone size: -
D gene: -
V gene: TRBV10-3
J gene: TRBJ2-7
CDR3 length: 11
CDR3 DNA: TGTGCCATCAGTGACGGGTACGAGCAGTACTTC
CDR3 protein: CAISDGYEQYF

clone size: few
D gene: TRBD1
V gene: TRBV5-1
J gene: TRBJ1-1
CDR3 length: 14
CDR3 DNA: TGCGCCAGCAGCTTAGGGGGCATCGGAGGGGTGGCTTTCTTT
CDR3 protein: CASSLGGIGGVAFF

clone size: -
D gene: -
V gene: TRBV28
J gene: TRBJ2-7
CDR3 length: 16
CDR3 DNA: TGTGCCACCGAAAATCCCCTTAGGTCGACTCCATACGAGCAGTACTTC
CDR3 protein: CATENPLRSTPYEQYF

clone size: -
D gene: -
V gene: TRBV9
J gene: TRBJ2-3
CDR3 length: 17
CDR3 DNA: TGTGCCAGCAGCGTAGGGAATAAGGGACCCCGCACAGATACGCAGTATTTT
CDR3 protein: CASSVGNKGPRTDTQYF

clone size: -
D gene: -
V gene: TRBV30
J gene: TRBJ2-1
CDR3 length: 15
CDR3 DNA: TGTGCCTGGTCCCTAGGGGGGGGGAGCTTCGGTGAGCAGTTCTTC
CDR3 protein: CAWSLGGGSFGEQFF

clone size: few
D gene: -
V gene: TRBV30
J gene: TRBJ1-2
CDR3 length: 13
CDR3 DNA: TGTGCCTGGAGTCTGCAGGGAAACTATGGCTACACCTTC
CDR3 protein: CAWSLQGNYGYTF

clone size: -
D gene: -
V gene: TRBV7-2
J gene: TRBJ1-2
CDR3 length: 14
CDR3 DNA: TGTGCCAGCAGCTTAGTGGACGGGAACTATGGCTACACCTTC
CDR3 protein: CASSLVDGNYGYTF

clone size: -
D gene: -
V gene: TRBV28
J gene: TRBJ2-1
CDR3 length: 12
CDR3 DNA: TGTGCCAGCAGTTTGATCAGGGCCGAGCAGTTCTTC
CDR3 protein: CASSLIRAEQFF

clone size: many
D gene: -
V gene: TRBV6-4
J gene: TRBJ1-5
CDR3 length: 13
CDR3 DNA: TGTGCCAGCAGTGTACAGGACAATCAGCCCCAGCATTTT
CDR3 protein: CASSVQDNQPQHF

clone size: -
D gene: -
V gene: TRBV2
J gene: TRBJ1-1
CDR3 length: 13
CDR3 DNA: TGTGCCAGCGAACAGGAGACGAACACTGAAGCTTTCTTT
CDR3 protein: CASEQETNTEAFF

clone size: -
D gene: -
V gene: TRBV4-1
J gene: TRBJ1-4
CDR3 length: 12
CDR3 DNA: TGCGCCAGCAGCCTTCTGCCCCGGGAACTGTTTTTT
CDR3 protein: CASSLLPRELFF

clone size: -
D gene: TRBD2
V gene: TRBV7-7
J gene: TRBJ2-5
CDR3 length: 15
CDR3 DNA: TGTGCCAGCAGCTTAGAGTCAGCGGGGGTGGGGACCCAGTACTTC
CDR3 protein: CASSLESAGVGTQYF

clone size: -
D gene: TRBD1
V gene: TRBV18
J gene: TRBJ2-7
CDR3 length: 17
CDR3 DNA: TGTGCCAGCTCACCAAGCGAAAGCGGGACAGGGGGTGGTGAGCAGTACTTC
CDR3 protein: CASSPSESGTGGGEQYF

clone size: -
D gene: TRBD2
V gene: TRBV4-1
J gene: TRBJ2-2
CDR3 length: 16
CDR3 DNA: TGCGCCAGCAGCCCTCGACTAGCGGGAGGTATCGGGGAGCTGTTTTTT
CDR3 protein: CASSPRLAGGIGELFF

clone size: -
D gene: -
V gene: TRBV7-6
J gene: TRBJ2-5
CDR3 length: 15
CDR3 DNA: TGTGCCAGCAGCTTAGGAGGGACTGGCCAAGAGACCCAGTACTTC
CDR3 protein: CASSLGGTGQETQYF

clone size: -
D gene: TRBD1
V gene: TRBV29-1
J gene: TRBJ2-1
CDR3 length: 14
CDR3 DNA: TGCAGCGTTGAGGGGACAGGGGATGGCAATGAGCAGTTCTTC
CDR3 protein: CSVEGTGDGNEQFF

clone size: -
D gene: -
V gene: TRBV28
J gene: TRBJ2-1
CDR3 length: 14
CDR3 DNA: TGTGCCAGCAGCCCCCCTAACAGTTACAATGAGCAGTTCTTC
CDR3 protein: CASSPPNSYNEQFF

clone size: few
D gene: -
V gene: TRBV10-1
J gene: TRBJ2-2
CDR3 length: 15
CDR3 DNA: TGCGCCAGCAGTAAGGACACTGCGAACACCGGGGAGCTGTTTTTT
CDR3 protein: CASSKDTANTGELFF

clone size: -
D gene: -
V gene: TRBV6-5
J gene: TRBJ2-7
CDR3 length: 14
CDR3 DNA: TGTGCCAGCAGTTACTCGATTCTGTACTACGAGCAGTACTTC
CDR3 protein: CASSYSILYYEQYF

clone size: many
D gene: -
V gene: TRBV6-4
J gene: TRBJ2-3
CDR3 length: 15
CDR3 DNA: TGTGCCAGCAGTGACTCATCGGCTGGATCAGATACGCAGTATTTT
CDR3 protein: CASSDSSAGSDTQYF

clone size: -
D gene: -
V gene: TRBV20-1
J gene: TRBJ2-7
CDR3 length: 11
CDR3 DNA: TGCAGTGCTAGACAGGCTTACGAGCAGTACTTC
CDR3 protein: CSARQAYEQYF

clone size: -
D gene: -
V gene: TRBV15
J gene: TRBJ2-3
CDR3 length: 16
CDR3 DNA: TGTGCCACCAGCAGGACCGGGACTCCTTTCACAGATACGCAGTATTTT
CDR3 protein: CATSRTGTPFTDTQYF

clone size: -
D gene: TRBD2
V gene: TRBV29-1
J gene: TRBJ2-7
CDR3 length: 13
CDR3 DNA: TGCAGCGTTGAATACCTAGCGGGAGGTTCGCAGTACTTC
CDR3 protein: CSVEYLAGGSQYF

clone size: -
D gene: -
V gene: TRBV11-2
J gene: TRBJ2-7
CDR3 length: 13
CDR3 DNA: TGTGCCAGCAGCTTCTCAGGGGACTACGAGCAGTACTTC
CDR3 protein: CASSFSGDYEQYF

clone size: once
D gene: TRBD2
V gene: TRBV4-1
J gene: TRBJ2-7
CDR3 length: 15
CDR3 DNA: TGCGCCAGCAGCCAAGGAAGCGGGGGAACCTACGAGCAGTACTTC
CDR3 protein: CASSQGSGGTYEQYF

clone size: -
D gene: -
V gene: TRBV19
J gene: TRBJ2-3
CDR3 length: 16
CDR3 DNA: TGTGCCAGTAGCCTCAGTCCGGGATTTCGCACAGATACGCAGTATTTT
CDR3 protein: CASSLSPGFRTDTQYF

clone size: -
D gene: TRBD1
V gene: TRBV28
J gene: TRBJ1-2
CDR3 length: 15
CDR3 DNA: TGTGCCAGCAGTAACGGACAGGGCTCAAGCGGTGGCTACACCTTC
CDR3 protein: CASSNGQGSSGGYTF

clone size: -
D gene: -
V gene: TRBV6-6
J gene: TRBJ2-2
CDR3 length: 13
CDR3 DNA: TGTGCCAGCAGTTTATTCGGACCCGGGGAGCTGTTTTTT
CDR3 protein: CASSLFGPGELFF